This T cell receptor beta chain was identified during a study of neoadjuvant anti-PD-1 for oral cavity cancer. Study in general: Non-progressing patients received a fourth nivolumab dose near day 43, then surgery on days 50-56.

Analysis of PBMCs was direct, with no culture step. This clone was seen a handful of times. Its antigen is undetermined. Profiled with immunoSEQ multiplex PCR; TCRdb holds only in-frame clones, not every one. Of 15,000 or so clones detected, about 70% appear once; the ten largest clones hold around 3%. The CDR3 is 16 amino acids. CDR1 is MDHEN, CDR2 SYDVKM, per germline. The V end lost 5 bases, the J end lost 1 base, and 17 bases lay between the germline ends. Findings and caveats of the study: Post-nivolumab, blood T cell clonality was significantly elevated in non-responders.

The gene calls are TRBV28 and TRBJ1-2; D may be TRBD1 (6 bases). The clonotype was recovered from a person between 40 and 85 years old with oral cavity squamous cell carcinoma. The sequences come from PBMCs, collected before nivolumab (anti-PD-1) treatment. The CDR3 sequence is CASSATSWGRNYGYTF. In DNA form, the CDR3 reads TGTGCCAGCAGTGCGACCAGCTGGGGGCGTAACTATGGCTACACCTTC.